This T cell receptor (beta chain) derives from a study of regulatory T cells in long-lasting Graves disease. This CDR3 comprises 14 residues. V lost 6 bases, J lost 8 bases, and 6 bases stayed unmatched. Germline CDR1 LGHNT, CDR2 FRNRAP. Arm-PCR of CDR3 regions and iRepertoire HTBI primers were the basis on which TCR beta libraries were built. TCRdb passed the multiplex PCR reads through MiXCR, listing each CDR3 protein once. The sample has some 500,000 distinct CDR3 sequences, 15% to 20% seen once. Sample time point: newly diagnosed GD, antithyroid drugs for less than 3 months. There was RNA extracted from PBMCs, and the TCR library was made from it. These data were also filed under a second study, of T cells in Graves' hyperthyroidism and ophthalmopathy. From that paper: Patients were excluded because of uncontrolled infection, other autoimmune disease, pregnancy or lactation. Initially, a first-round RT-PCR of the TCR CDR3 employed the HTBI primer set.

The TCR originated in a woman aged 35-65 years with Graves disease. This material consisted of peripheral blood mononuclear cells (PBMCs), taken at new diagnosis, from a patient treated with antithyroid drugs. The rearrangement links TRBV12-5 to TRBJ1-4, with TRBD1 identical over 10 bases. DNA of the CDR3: TGTGCTAGTGGCTCCGACAGGGGGCGAGAAAAACTGTTTTTT. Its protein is CASGSDRGREKLFF.